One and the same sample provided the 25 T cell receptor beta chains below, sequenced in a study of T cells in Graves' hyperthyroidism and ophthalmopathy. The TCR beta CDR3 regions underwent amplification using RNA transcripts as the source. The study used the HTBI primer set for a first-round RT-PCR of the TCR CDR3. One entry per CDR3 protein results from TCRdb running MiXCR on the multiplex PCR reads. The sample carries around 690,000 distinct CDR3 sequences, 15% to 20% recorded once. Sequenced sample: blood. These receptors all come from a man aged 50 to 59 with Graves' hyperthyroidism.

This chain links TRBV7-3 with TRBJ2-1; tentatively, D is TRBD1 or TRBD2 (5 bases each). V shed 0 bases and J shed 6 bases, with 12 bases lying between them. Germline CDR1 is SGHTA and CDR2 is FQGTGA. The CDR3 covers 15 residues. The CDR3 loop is CASSLTTRQGNEQFF. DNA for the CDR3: TGTGCCAGCAGCTTAACAACTAGGCAGGGCAATGAGCAGTTCTTC.

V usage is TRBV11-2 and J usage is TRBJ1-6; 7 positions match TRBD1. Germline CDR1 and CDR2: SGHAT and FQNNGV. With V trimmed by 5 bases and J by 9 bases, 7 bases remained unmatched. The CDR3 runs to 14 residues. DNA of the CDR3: TGTGCCAGCAGCCCCCGACAGGGAATTTCACCCCTCCACTTT. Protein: CASSPRQGISPLHF.

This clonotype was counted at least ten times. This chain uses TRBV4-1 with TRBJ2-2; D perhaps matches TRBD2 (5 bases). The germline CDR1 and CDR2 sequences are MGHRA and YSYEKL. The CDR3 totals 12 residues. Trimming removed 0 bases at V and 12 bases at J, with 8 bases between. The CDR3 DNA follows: TGCGCCAGCAGCCAAGACGGAGGTCAGCTGTTTTTT. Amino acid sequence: CASSQDGGQLFF.

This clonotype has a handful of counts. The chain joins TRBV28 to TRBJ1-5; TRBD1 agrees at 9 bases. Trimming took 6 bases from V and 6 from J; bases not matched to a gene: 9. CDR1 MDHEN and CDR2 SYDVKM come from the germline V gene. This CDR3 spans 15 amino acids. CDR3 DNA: TGTGCCAGCAGCCTTTCCGGGACAGGGCGTCAGCCCCAGCATTTT. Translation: CASSLSGTGRQPQHF.

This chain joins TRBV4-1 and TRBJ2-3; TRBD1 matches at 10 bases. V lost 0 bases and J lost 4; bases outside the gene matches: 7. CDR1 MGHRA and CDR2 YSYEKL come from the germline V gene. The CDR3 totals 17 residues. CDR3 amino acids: CASSQELRTGGSDTQYF. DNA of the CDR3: TGCGCCAGCAGCCAAGAACTCAGGACAGGGGGATCAGATACGCAGTATTTT.

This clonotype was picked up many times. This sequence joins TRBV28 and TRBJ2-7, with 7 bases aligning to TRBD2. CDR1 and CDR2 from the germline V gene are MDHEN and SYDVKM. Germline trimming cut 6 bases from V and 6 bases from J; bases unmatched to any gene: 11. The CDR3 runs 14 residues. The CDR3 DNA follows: TGTGCCAGCAGGACGACTAGCCCCCGTAGCGAGCAGTACTTC. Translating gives CASRTTSPRSEQYF.

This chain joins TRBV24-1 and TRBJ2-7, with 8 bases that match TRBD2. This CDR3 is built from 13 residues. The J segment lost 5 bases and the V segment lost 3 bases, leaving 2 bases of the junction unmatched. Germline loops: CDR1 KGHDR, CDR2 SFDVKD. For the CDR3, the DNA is TGTGCCACCAGTGATAGAGCGGGGGACGAGCAGTACTTC. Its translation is CATSDRAGDEQYF.

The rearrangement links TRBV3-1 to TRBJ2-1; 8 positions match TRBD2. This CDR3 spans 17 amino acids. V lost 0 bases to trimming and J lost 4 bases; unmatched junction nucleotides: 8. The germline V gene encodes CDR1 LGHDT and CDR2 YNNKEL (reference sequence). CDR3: CASSQDLISGKYNEQFF. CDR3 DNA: TGTGCCAGCAGCCAAGATCTGATTAGCGGGAAATACAATGAGCAGTTCTTC.

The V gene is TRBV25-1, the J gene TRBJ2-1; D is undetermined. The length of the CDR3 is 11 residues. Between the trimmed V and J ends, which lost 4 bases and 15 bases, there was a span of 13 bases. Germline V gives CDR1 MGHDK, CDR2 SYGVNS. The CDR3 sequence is CASSALNTAFF. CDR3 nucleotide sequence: TGTGCCAGCAGTGCCCTGAATACGGCGTTCTTC.

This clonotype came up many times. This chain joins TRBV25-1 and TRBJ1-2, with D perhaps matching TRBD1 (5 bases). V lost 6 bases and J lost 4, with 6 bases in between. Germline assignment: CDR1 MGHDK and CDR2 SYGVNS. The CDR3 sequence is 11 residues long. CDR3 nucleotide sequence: TGTGCCAGCAGCGGGGGCTATGGCTACACCTTC. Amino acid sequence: CASSGGYGYTF.

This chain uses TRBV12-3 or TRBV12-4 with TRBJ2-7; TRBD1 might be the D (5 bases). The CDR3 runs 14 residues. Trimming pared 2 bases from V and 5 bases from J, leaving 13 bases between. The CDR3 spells CASSLPQGRNEQYF. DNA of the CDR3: TGTGCCAGCAGTTTACCGCAGGGTCGGAACGAGCAGTACTTC.

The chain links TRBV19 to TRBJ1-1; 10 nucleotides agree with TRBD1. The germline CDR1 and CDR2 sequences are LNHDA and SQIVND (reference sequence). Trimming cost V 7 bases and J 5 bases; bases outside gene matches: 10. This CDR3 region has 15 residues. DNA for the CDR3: TGTGCCAGTACTTCCGGTGACAGGGGGCCGACTGAAGCTTTCTTT. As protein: CASTSGDRGPTEAFF.

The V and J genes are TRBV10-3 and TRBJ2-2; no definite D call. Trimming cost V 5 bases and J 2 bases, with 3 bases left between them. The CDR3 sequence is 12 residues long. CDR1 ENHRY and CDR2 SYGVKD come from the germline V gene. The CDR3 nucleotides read TGTGCCATCAGTTTAAACACCGGGGAGCTGTTTTTT. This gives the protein CAISLNTGELFF.

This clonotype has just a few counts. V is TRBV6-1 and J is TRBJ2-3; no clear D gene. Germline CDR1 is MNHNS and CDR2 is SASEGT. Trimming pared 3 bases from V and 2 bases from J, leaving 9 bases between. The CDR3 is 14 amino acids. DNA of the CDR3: TGTGCCAGCAGTGATGTCAGACTCACAGATACGCAGTATTTT. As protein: CASSDVRLTDTQYF.

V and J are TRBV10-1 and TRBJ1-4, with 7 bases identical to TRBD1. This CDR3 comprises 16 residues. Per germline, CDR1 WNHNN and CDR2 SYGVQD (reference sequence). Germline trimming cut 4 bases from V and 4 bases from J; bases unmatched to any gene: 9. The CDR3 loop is CASSADHRGINEKLFF. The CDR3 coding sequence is TGCGCCAGCAGTGCGGATCACAGGGGCATTAATGAAAAACTGTTTTTT.

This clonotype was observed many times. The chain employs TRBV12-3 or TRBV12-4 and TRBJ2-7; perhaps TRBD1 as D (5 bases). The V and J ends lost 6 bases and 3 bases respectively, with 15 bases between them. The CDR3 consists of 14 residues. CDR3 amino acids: CASSIDSGIYEQYF. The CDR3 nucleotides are TGTGCCAGCAGCATCGACAGTGGGATCTACGAGCAGTACTTC.

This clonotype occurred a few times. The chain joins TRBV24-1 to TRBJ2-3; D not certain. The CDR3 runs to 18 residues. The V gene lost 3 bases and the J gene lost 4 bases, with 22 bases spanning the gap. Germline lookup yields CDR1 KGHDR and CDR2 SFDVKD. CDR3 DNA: TGTGCCACCAGTGATCCATCGCTCCCGGGCCACCTAGCAGATACGCAGTATTTT. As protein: CATSDPSLPGHLADTQYF.

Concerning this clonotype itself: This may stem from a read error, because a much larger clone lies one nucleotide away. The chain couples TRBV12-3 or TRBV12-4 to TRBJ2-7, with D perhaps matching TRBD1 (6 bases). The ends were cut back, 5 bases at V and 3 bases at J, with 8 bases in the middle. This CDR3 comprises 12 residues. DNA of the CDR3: TGTGCCAGCAGTCGACAGGACTACGAGCAGTACTTC. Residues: CASSRQDYEQYF.

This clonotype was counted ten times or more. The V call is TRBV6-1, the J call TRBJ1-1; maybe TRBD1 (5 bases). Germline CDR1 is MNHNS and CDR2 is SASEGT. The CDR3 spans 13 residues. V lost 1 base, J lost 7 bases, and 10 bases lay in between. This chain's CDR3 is CASSEDRTLEAFF. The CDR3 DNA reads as TGTGCCAGCAGTGAAGACAGGACCCTTGAAGCTTTCTTT.

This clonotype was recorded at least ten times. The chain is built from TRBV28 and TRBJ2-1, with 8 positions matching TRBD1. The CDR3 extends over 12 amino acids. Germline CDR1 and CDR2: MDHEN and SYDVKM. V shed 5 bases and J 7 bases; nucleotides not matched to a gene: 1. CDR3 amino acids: CASSQGANEQFF. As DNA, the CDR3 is TGTGCCAGCAGTCAGGGGGCAAATGAGCAGTTCTTC.

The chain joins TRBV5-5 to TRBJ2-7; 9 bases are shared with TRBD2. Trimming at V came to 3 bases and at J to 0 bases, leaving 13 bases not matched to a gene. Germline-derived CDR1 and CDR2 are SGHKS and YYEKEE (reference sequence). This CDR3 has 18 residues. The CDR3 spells CASSSVRASGISSYEQYF. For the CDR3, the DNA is TGTGCCAGCAGCTCCGTCCGGGCTAGCGGGATCAGCTCCTACGAGCAGTACTTC.

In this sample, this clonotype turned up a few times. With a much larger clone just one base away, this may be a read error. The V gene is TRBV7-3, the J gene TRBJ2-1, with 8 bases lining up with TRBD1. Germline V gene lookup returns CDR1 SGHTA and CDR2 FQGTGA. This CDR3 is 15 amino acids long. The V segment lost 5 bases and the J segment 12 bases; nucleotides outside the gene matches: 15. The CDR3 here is CASSNTQGDRHGQFF. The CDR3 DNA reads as TGTGCCAGCAGCAACACCCAGGGGGACAGGCATGGGCAGTTCTTC.

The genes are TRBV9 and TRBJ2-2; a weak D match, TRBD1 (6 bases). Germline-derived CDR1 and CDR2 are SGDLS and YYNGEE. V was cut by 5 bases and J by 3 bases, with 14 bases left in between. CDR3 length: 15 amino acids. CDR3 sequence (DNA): TGTGCCAGCAGTGATTACAGGGATGACACCGGGGAGCTGTTTTTT. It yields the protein CASSDYRDDTGELFF.

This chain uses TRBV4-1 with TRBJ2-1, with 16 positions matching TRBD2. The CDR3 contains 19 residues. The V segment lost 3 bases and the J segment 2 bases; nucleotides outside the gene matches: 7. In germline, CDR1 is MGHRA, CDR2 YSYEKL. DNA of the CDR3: TGCGCCAGCAGCCATCCGGGACTAGCGGGAGGGCCTACCTACAATGAGCAGTTCTTC. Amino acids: CASSHPGLAGGPTYNEQFF.

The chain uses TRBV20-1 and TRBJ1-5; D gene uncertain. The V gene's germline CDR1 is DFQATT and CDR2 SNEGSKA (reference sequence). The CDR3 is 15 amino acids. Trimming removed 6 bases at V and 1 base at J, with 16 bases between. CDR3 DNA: TGCAGTGCCCCCAGGTTTGGAGGGAGCAATCAGCCCCAGCATTTT. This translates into CSAPRFGGSNQPQHF.